This entry concerns a single T cell receptor beta chain. The clone's antigen remains unknown. The CDR3 ends on some other residue instead of the conserved phenylalanine or tryptophan, so this is likely a read error. Using a BD FACSAria II cell sorter, four subsets defined by PD-1 and/or TIGIT were sorted from live CD3+CD8+TCRalphabeta+ cells. To characterize relevance to anti-PD-1 therapy response, circulating CD8 T cells were sorted into four subsets based on PD-1 and TIGIT expression. For each sorted CD8 T-cell subset, both the TCR alpha and TCR beta chains were sequenced. Peripheral blood was drawn before the first anti-PD-1 injection and after two and four injections. PBMCs were immediately isolated by Ficoll gradient centrifugation. Until use, PBMCs were cryopreserved in liquid nitrogen in RPMI containing around 22% FCS and about 10% DMSO. Thawed PBMCs were stained with a viability dye and antibodies against CD3, CD8alpha, TCRalphabeta, PD-1 and TIGIT. Total RNA was extracted with the RNeasy Kit, and every sample reached a RIN above 7.

These data belong to a study of circulating CD8 cells and anti-PD-1 response in melanoma (dated by TCRdb to 2020 to 2022). Study-wide context: Nivolumab was given to patients intravenously at 3 mg/kg every 2 weeks. The melanoma cohort had around 13 patients, seven of whom got anti-PD-1 as first-line therapy, while the other six had previously had targeted therapy or immunotherapy. Patients with complete or partial responses were classified as responders, and patients with stable or progressive disease (RECIST v1.1) were classified as non-responders. The TCR repertoire analysis covered approximately eleven melanoma patients: 7 non-responders and 4 responders. On on-treatment samples, PD-1 was detected using a biotinylated anti-human IgG4 antibody. Broad study findings and their caveats: Repertoires were mostly private between subsets, with fewer than 7.5% of TRB clonotypes shared at M1, and the greatest sharing occurred between DPOS and TIGIT. Because tumor material was not accessible, tumor reactivity was instead assessed by peptide assays on expanded sorted subsets. The DNEG repertoire had the highest diversity, the PD-1 and DPOS repertoires had similar and higher clonality, and the TIGIT repertoires had the lowest diversity. Only baseline and M1 samples from a small cohort with few responders were used in the published TCR repertoire comparisons. The authors pointed out that the cohort included both treatment-naive and previously treated patients, and that this mix could influence the results. Because material was limited, most experiments were generally run without replicates.

V ends up 8 bases short and J 4 bases short, with an unmatched junction base count of 10. Taken from the germline V gene, the CDR1 and CDR2 loops are SNHLY and FYNNEI. The CDR3 region is 14 residues in length, termini included. Only CDR3 DNA remains: 42 bases, in frame from the first base. The listed sequencing device is NextSeq 500. The QIAseq Immune Repertoire RNA Library Kit, Human TCR Panel, was used to prepare TCR libraries from about 14 ng of total RNA. TCR libraries were sequenced on an Illumina NextSeq with a Mid Output V2 kit, using asymmetric 261x41 paired-end reads. Each TCR library was diluted to 4 nM, pooled, denatured and loaded at about 1 pM. The paper's processing steps were these. Processing of the TCR FASTQ files took place in the QIAGEN GeneGlobe Data Analysis Center, and downstream analysis was done in R 3.5.2. Clonality was calculated as one minus Shannon entropy normalized by the log of the number of unique productive sequences. TRA or TRB clonotypes differing in abundance between baseline and M1 were identified within each subset by Fisher exact tests at 5% FDR. Differentially abundant clonotypes were grouped as emerging, expanding, contracting or non-expanding/contracting. Morisita's overlap index was used to measure repertoire overlap between patients. TCRdb trimmed the raw reads at Q25, called clones with MiXCR and kept productive beta chains. Rows with a matching CDR3 protein are joined into one entry that keeps the most common DNA and genes. The V and J calls reflect TCRdb's pipeline rather than the authors' work. Recorded for this sample are approximately 1,200 distinct CDR3 sequences; around 6.3% of them occurred a single time. Clones ranked in the top ten supply 4.5% to 5% of the sample.

The sequence links TRBV2 to TRBJ1-2; 7 bases in between match TRBD1. Sequencing was performed on CD8+ T cells from PBMCs, taken at baseline or after one month of anti-PD-1 therapy (not recorded which). The sequence derives from a human donor with melanoma. Read as DNA, the sequence is TGTGCCAGCCTCGGGGCCAGGACAGGCTATGGCTACACCCTC. Translated, this gives CASLGARTGYGYTL.